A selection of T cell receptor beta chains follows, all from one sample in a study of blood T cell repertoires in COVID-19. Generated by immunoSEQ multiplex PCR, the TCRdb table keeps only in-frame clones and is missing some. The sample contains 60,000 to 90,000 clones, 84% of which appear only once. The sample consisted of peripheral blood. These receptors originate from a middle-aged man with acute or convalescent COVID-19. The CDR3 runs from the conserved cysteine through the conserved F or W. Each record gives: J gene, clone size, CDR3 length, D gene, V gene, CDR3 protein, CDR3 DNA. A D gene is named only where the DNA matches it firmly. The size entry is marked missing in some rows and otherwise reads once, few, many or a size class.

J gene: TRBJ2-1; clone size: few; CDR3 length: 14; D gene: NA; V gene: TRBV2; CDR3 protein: CASTINRAGNEQFF; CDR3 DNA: TGTGCCAGCACGATCAACCGCGCAGGAAATGAGCAGTTCTTC
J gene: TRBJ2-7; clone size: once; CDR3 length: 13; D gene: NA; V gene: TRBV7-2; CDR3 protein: CASSLRGNYEQYF; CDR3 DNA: TGTGCCAGCAGCTTACGGGGGAACTACGAGCAGTACTTC
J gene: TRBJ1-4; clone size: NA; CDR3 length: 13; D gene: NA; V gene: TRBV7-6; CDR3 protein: CASSDRPNEKLFF; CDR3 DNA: TGTGCCAGCAGCGACAGACCTAATGAAAAACTGTTTTTT
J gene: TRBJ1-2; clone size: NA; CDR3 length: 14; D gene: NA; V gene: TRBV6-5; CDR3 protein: CASSYSPREGGYTF; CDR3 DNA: TGTGCCAGCAGTTACAGTCCTAGGGAGGGTGGCTACACCTTC
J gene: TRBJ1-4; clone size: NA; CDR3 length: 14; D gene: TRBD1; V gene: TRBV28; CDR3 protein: CASTGGQGSEKLFF; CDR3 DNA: TGTGCCAGCACAGGGGGCCAGGGCTCCGAAAAACTGTTTTTT
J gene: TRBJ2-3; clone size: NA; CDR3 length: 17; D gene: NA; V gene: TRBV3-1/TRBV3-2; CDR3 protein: CASSQFPTGASTDTQYF; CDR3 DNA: TGTGCCAGCAGCCAATTCCCGACAGGAGCTAGCACAGATACGCAGTATTTT
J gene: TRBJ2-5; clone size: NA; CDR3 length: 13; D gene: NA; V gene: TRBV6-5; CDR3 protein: CASRTLPSRTQYF; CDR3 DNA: TGTGCCAGCAGAACACTACCAAGCAGGACCCAGTACTTC
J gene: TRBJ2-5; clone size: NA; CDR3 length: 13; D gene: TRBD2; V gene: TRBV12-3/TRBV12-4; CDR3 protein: CASTGGPGETQYF; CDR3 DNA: TGTGCCAGCACGGGAGGTCCAGGAGAGACCCAGTACTTC
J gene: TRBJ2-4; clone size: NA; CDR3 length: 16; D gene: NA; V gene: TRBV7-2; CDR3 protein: CASSPQGVSAKNIQYF; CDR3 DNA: TGTGCCAGCAGCCCGCAGGGTGTTAGCGCCAAAAACATTCAGTACTTC
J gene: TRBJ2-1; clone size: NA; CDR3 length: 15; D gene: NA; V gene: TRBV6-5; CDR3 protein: CASHPGTSWTGEQFF; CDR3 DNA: TGTGCCAGCCACCCCGGCACTAGTTGGACGGGTGAGCAGTTCTTC
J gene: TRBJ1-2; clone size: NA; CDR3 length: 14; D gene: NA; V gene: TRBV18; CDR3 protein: CASSPNDRSYGYTF; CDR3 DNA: TGTGCCAGCTCACCGAACGACAGGAGCTATGGCTACACCTTC
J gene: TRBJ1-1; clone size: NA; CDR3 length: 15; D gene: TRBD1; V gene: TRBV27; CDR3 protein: CASSWKGALDTEAFF; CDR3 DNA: TGTGCCAGCAGTTGGAAGGGGGCGCTGGACACTGAAGCTTTCTTT
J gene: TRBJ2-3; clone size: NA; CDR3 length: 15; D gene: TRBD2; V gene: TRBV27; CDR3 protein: CASRQSGGAGDTQYF; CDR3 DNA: TGTGCCAGCAGACAAAGCGGGGGGGCAGGCGATACGCAGTATTTT
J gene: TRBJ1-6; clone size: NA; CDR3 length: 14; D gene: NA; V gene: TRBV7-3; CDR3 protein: CASSLRVGEDPLHF; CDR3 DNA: TGTGCCAGCAGCTTACGGGTTGGGGAGGACCCCCTCCACTTT
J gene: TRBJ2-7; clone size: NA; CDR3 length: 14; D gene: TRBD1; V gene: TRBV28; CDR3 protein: CASSWTGHTYEQYF; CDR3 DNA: TGTGCCAGCAGCTGGACAGGGCATACCTACGAGCAGTACTTC
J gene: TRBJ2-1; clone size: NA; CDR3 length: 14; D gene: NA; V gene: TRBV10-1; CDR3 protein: CASTREWFYNEQFF; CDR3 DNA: TGCGCCAGCACACGGGAATGGTTCTACAATGAGCAGTTCTTC
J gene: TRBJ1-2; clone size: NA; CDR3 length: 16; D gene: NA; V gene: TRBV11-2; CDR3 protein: CASSLDIGAGGYGYTF; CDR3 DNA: TGTGCCAGCAGCTTAGATATCGGGGCGGGAGGCTATGGCTACACCTTC
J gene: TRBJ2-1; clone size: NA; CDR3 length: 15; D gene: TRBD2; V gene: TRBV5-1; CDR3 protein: CASSSRTSGGYEQFF; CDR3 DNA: TGCGCCAGCAGCTCTAGGACTAGCGGGGGGTATGAGCAGTTCTTC
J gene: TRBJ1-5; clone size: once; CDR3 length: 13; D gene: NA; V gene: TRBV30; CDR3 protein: CAWSVSRDQPQHF; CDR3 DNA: TGTGCCTGGAGTGTATCGCGGGATCAGCCCCAGCATTTT
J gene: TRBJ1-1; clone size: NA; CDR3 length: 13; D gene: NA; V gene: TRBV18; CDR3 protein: CASSQGVDTEAFF; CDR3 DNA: TGTGCCAGCTCCCAGGGCGTCGACACTGAAGCTTTCTTT
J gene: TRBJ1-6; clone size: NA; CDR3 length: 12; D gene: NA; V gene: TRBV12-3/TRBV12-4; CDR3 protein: CASSGLSSPLHF; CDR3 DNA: TGTGCCAGCAGTGGACTTTCGTCACCCCTCCACTTT
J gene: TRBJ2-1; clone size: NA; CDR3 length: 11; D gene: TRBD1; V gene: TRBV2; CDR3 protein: CAEGAGREQFF; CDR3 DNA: TGTGCCGAGGGGGCGGGTCGAGAGCAGTTCTTC
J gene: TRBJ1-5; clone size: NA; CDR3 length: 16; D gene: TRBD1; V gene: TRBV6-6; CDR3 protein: CASQKLTGNGNQPQHF; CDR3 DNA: TGTGCCAGCCAAAAATTGACAGGGAACGGCAATCAGCCCCAGCATTTT
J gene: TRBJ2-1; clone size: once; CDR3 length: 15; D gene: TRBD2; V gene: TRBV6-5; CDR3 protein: CASSYSTSGSYEQFF; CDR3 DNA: TGTGCCAGCAGTTACTCGACTAGCGGGAGCTATGAGCAGTTCTTC
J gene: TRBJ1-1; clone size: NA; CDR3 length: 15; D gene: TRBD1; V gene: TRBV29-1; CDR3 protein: CSVEEPQGAGGEAFF; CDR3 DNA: TGCAGCGTAGAAGAACCACAGGGGGCGGGTGGTGAAGCTTTCTTT
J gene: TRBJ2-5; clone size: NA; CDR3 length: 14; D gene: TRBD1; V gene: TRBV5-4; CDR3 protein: CASSGTGAGETQYF; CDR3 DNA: TGTGCCAGCAGCGGGACAGGGGCTGGGGAGACCCAGTACTTC